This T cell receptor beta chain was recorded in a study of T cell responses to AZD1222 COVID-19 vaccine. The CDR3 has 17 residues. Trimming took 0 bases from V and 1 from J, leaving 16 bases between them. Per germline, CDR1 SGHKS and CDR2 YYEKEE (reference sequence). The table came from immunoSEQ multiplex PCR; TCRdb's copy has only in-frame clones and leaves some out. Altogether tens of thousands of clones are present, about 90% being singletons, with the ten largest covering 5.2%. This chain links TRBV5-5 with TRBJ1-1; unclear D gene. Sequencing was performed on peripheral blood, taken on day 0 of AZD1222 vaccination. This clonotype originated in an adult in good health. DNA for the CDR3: TGTGCCAGCAGCTTGGAACTGTGGGGAATCGGGAACACTGAAGCTTTCTTT. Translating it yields CASSLELWGIGNTEAFF.